This T cell receptor beta chain was identified during a study of T cell responses to AZD1222 COVID-19 vaccine. This CDR3 comprises 11 residues. Germline V CDR1 and CDR2: MNHNS, SASEGT. V lost 2 bases, J lost 5 bases, and 3 bases lay in between. TCRdb's copy holds only in-frame clones and misses some; the assay was immunoSEQ multiplex PCR. The data hold some 150,000 clones, with 85% to 95% observed a single time. General study findings and limits: The sample set comprised mostly white British donors with more females, and clonal diversity was possibly underestimated.

Concerning this clone: Its antigen is undetermined.

This receptor was obtained from an adult who received the AZD1222 COVID-19 vaccine. This material consisted of peripheral blood, taken 28 days after the second AZD1222 dose. The chain combines TRBV6-1 with TRBJ1-1; D ambiguous. This CDR3 is CASSERTEAFF. CDR3 DNA sequence: TGTGCCAGCAGTGAAAGGACTGAAGCTTTCTTT.